This T cell receptor (beta chain) originates from a study of T cells in women clearing cervical HPV infection. TCRdb's table, derived via immunoSEQ multiplex PCR, lists solely in-frame clones and lacks some. The ten top clones account for approximately 5.3%, within a sample of some 20,000 clones. This clone is identified as medium-sized from frequency. The read terminates 3 residues before the CDR3 end, so the remaining end is supplied by the germline J gene. From germline, CDR1 is SQVTM and CDR2 ANQGSEA. The CDR3 loop spans 13 amino acids. V dropped 4 bases and J dropped 4 bases, with 13 bases sitting between them.

The sequence derives from a woman aged 18 to 75 with a cervical HPV16 infection that either progressed to CIN3+ or cleared (not recorded which). The chain uses TRBV29-1 and TRBJ2-5; a weak D match, TRBD2 (5 bases). What was sequenced was blood buffy coat. CDR3 amino acids: CSVVAWIGETQYF. The CDR3 DNA, read in part, is TGCAGCGTTGTAGCGTGGATAGGAGAGACC.